This note documents a single T cell receptor beta chain sequence. At one end, the junction sequence differs from germline, possibly due to a read error. These data originate in a study of blood T cell repertoires in COVID-19. Germline values: CDR1 MNHNS, CDR2 SASEGT. This CDR3 has 15 residues. Produced via immunoSEQ multiplex PCR; TCRdb's table is partial and in-frame only. The sample comprises 130,000 to 150,000 clones, approximately 83% of which are singletons, and about 9.2% rests with the top ten. The sequenced sample consisted of PBMCs or T cells enriched from blood (not recorded which). The clonotype was recovered from a man in his fifties or sixties who had recovered from COVID-19. The chain links TRBV6-1 to TRBJ1-3; D possibly corresponds to TRBD1 (6 bases). Here the CDR3 reads CASSEGQYSGNTIYF. The CDR3 nucleotides read TGTGCCAGCAGCGAAGGACAGTACTCTGGAAACACCATATATTTT.